The 26 T cell receptor beta chains below come from one sample, sequenced in a study of cytomegalovirus exposure and HLA in healthy donors. Some clones are missing from TCRdb's copy, which holds only in-frame ones; the method was immunoSEQ multiplex PCR. This sample has around 240,000 clones, with almost 90% found just once. Sample: PBMCs. The receptors were gathered from a woman younger than 35 in good health and CMV-seronegative.

The V and J genes are TRBV5-5 and TRBJ2-2; D unclear. Germline CDR1 and CDR2: SGHKS and YYEKEE (reference sequence). This CDR3 contains 16 residues. Trimming removed 2 bases from V and 0 bases from J, with 11 bases in between. The CDR3 region has the DNA TGTGCCAGCAGCTTTTCCGCGGATGCGAACACCGGGGAGCTGTTTTTT. This sequence encodes CASSFSADANTGELFF. The complete variable domain, with remaining parts taken from reference TRBV5-5 and TRBJ2-2, reads DAGVTQSPTHLIKTRGQQVTLRCSPISGHKSVSWYQQVLGQGPQFIFQYYEKEERGRGNFPDRFSARQFPNYSSELNVNALLLGDSALYLCASSFSADANTGELFFGEGSRLTVL.

This clone was detected once. The V and J genes are TRBV27 and TRBJ2-3; 7 nucleotides align to TRBD2. The germline V gene encodes CDR1 MNHEY and CDR2 SMNVEV (reference sequence). J was trimmed by 2 bases and V by 7 bases; bases with no gene match: 9. The CDR3 spans 15 residues. CDR3 DNA: TGTGCCAGCACCTCAGTGGGGGGGGACACAGATACGCAGTATTTT. It is translated as CASTSVGGDTDTQYF.

The chain is built from TRBV2 and TRBJ1-2; 7 bases are shared with TRBD1. J was trimmed by 1 base and V by 1 base; bases with no gene match: 9. The germline gives CDR1 SNHLY, CDR2 FYNNEI. The CDR3 is made up of 17 amino acids. The CDR3 coding sequence is TGTGCCAGCAGTGAAGGGGTTATGAGACAGGGTAACTATGGCTACACCTTC. Translated: CASSEGVMRQGNYGYTF. Drawing the rest from reference TRBV2 and TRBJ1-2, the complete variable domain is EPEVTQTPSHQVTQMGQEVILRCVPISNHLYFYWYRQILGQKVEFLVSFYNNEISEKSEIFDDQFSVERPDGSNFTLKIRSTKLEDSAMYFCASSEGVMRQGNYGYTFGSGTRLTVV.

This chain joins TRBV4-3 and TRBJ2-1; D remains unclear. Germline V lookup: CDR1 LGHNA, CDR2 YSLEER. V lost 0 bases and J 10 bases, leaving 19 bases between the germline ends. The length of the CDR3 is 16 residues. DNA of the CDR3: TGCGCCAGCAGCCAAGATTCCCTAGTCCCCACCAACGAGCAGTTCTTC. Amino acid sequence: CASSQDSLVPTNEQFF.

The chain couples TRBV7-3 to TRBJ2-2; 12 bases are shared with TRBD1. Germline V gives CDR1 SGHTA, CDR2 FQGTGA. CDR3 length: 17 amino acids. After removal of 5 bases from V and 6 bases from J, the junction contained 10 bases not matched to a gene. The CDR3 DNA sequence: TGTGCCAGCAGCCCTTATTCCAGGGACAGGGGGCCCGGGGAGCTGTTTTTT. It yields the protein CASSPYSRDRGPGELFF.

J is TRBJ2-1 and V is TRBV6-5, with TRBD1 matching 7 bases. CDR1 is MNHEY and CDR2 is SVGAGI in the germline V gene. J was trimmed by 7 bases and V by 4 bases; bases with no gene match: 4. This CDR3 region has 13 residues. The CDR3 DNA follows: TGTGCCAGCAGTTGGGGACAGAAGAATGAGCAGTTCTTC. Protein sequence: CASSWGQKNEQFF.

This rearrangement joins TRBV6-5 to TRBJ1-2; D is ambiguous. Germline CDR1 MNHEY, CDR2 SVGAGI. V was clipped by 6 bases and J by 3 bases, with 11 bases between them. The CDR3 covers 13 residues. The CDR3 DNA reads as TGTGCCAGCAGCCCCGACTGGCACTATGGCTACACCTTC. Amino acids: CASSPDWHYGYTF.

The gene calls are TRBV19 and TRBJ1-6, with D possibly matching TRBD1 (5 bases). Trimming cost V 2 bases and J 10 bases, with 15 bases left between them. Germline CDR1 reads LNHDA; CDR2 reads SQIVND (reference sequence). The CDR3 contains 15 residues. The CDR3 here is CASSILAGGDSPLHF. The CDR3 coding sequence is TGTGCCAGTAGTATATTGGCCGGGGGTGACTCACCCCTCCACTTT.

This chain uses TRBV14 with TRBJ1-4; D possibly corresponds to TRBD1 (6 bases). V lost 3 bases and J 7 bases, leaving 6 bases between the germline ends. This CDR3 contains 12 residues. Germline V lookup: CDR1 SGHDN, CDR2 FVKESK. The CDR3 spells CASSQGAEKLFF. DNA of the CDR3: TGTGCCAGCAGCCAGGGGGCTGAAAAACTGTTTTTT. The full variable domain, in which reference TRBV14 and TRBJ1-4 provide the parts outside the CDR3, is EAGVTQFPSHSVIEKGQTVTLRCDPISGHDNLYWYRRVMGKEIKFLLHFVKESKQDESGMPNNRFLAERTGGTYSTLKVQPAELEDSGVYFCASSQGAEKLFFGSGTQLSVL.

This clone has only one observation. The chain carries TRBV4-1 and TRBJ2-3; D gene uncertain. Trimming pared 1 base from V and 1 base from J, leaving 12 bases between. Per the germline V gene, CDR1 is MGHRA and CDR2 is YSYEKL. The CDR3 extends over 16 amino acids. The CDR3 sequence: CASSQVSQRRTDTQYF. The CDR3 bases are TGCGCCAGCAGCCAAGTTTCTCAGCGACGCACAGATACGCAGTATTTT.

The V call is TRBV15, the J call TRBJ1-5, with D uncertain. Trimming cost V 10 bases and J 3 bases, with 13 bases left between them. The CDR3 is made up of 13 amino acids. The germline gives CDR1 LNHNV, CDR2 YYDKDF (reference sequence). CDR3 sequence reads: CASSDGDNQPQHF. The CDR3 DNA reads as TGTGCCAGTTCGGACGGGGACAATCAGCCCCAGCATTTT.

This clone was observed once. In DNA, the CDR3 is TGTGCCAGCAGCCCGCCCCTGGGGGCGGGGGTTCGGAGCTCCTACAATGAGCAGTTCTTC. Its translation: CASSPPLGAGVRSSYNEQFF. The V and J genes are TRBV13 and TRBJ2-1; maybe TRBD2 (7 bases). CDR1 is PRHDT and CDR2 is FYEKMQ in the germline V gene (reference sequence). The CDR3 runs to 20 residues. V lost 5 bases to trimming and J lost 0 bases, with 26 bases between them. The full variable domain, completed using reference TRBV13 and TRBJ2-1, is AAGVIQSPRHLIKEKRETATLKCYPIPRHDTVYWYQQGPGQDPQFLISFYEKMQSDKGSIPDRFSAQQFSDYHSELNMSSLELGDSALYFCASSPPLGAGVRSSYNEQFFGPGTRLTVL.

J is TRBJ1-5 and V is TRBV15; 7 bases line up with TRBD1. CDR1 is LNHNV and CDR2 is YYDKDF in the germline V gene (reference sequence). CDR3 size: 15 residues. Trimming at V came to 1 base and at J to 7 bases, leaving 7 bases not matched to a gene. CDR3 DNA sequence: TGTGCCACCAGCAGAGGAACAGGGGAGCGACAGCCCCAGCATTTT. Residues: CATSRGTGERQPQHF. The full variable domain, with the rest looked up from reference TRBV15 and TRBJ1-5, is DAMVIQNPRYQVTQFGKPVTLSCSQTLNHNVMYWYQQKSSQAPKLLFHYYDKDFNNEADTPDNFQSRRPNTSFCFLDIRSPGLGDTAMYLCATSRGTGERQPQHFGDGTRLSIL.

The chain uses TRBV10-2 and TRBJ2-7; 11 positions agree with TRBD1. Germline CDR1 and CDR2: WSHSY and SAAADI. With V trimmed by 6 bases and J by 3 bases, 4 bases remained unmatched. There are 14 residues in the CDR3. This CDR3 is CASRGQGANYEQYF. The CDR3 DNA is TGCGCCAGCAGAGGACAGGGGGCGAACTACGAGCAGTACTTC.

This clone was detected once. The chain joins TRBV28 to TRBJ1-1, with TRBD1 as a possible D gene (5 bases). The germline CDR1 and CDR2 sequences are MDHEN and SYDVKM. The length of the CDR3 is 13 residues. V lost 10 bases and J 1 base, leaving 13 bases between the germline ends. The CDR3 is CATSGHWNTEAFF. The CDR3 DNA follows: TGTGCCACCTCAGGACACTGGAACACTGAAGCTTTCTTT.

V and J are TRBV28 and TRBJ2-3; 7 nucleotides match TRBD2. The V and J ends lost 2 bases and 6 bases, in that order; junction bases with no gene match: 5. The CDR3 extends over 14 amino acids. The V gene's germline CDR1 is MDHEN and CDR2 SYDVKM. CDR3: CASSLSGGVDTQYF. The CDR3 DNA is TGTGCCAGCAGTTTAAGTGGGGGGGTCGATACGCAGTATTTT.

The gene calls are TRBV10-1 and TRBJ2-7; TRBD1 aligns across 7 bases. Per the germline V gene, CDR1 is WNHNN and CDR2 is SYGVQD (reference sequence). The CDR3 has 16 residues. V lost 0 bases, J lost 1 base, and 6 bases stayed unmatched. The CDR3 bases are TGCGCCAGCAGTGAGTCGTTGGGACAGCGATCCTACGAGCAGTACTTC. It yields the protein CASSESLGQRSYEQYF.

The J gene is TRBJ2-4, the V gene TRBV28; TRBD2 matches 7 bases. The CDR3 covers 14 residues. The J segment lost 5 bases and the V segment lost 6 bases, leaving 7 bases of the junction unmatched. Looked up from germline, CDR1 is MDHEN and CDR2 is SYDVKM. In DNA form, the CDR3 reads TGTGCCAGCAGAGGACGAAGCGGGGAAAACATTCAGTACTTC. Its protein is CASRGRSGENIQYF.

This clone was seen just once. This chain joins TRBV27 and TRBJ2-7; 7 bases agree with TRBD1. The V segment lost 4 bases and the J segment 2 bases; nucleotides outside the gene matches: 5. This CDR3 is built from 14 residues. The V gene's germline CDR1 is MNHEY and CDR2 SMNVEV (reference sequence). The CDR3 coding sequence is TGTGCCAGCAGTTCAGGGGACAGCCCCTACGAGCAGTACGTC. It encodes CASSSGDSPYEQYV.

This chain joins TRBV5-4 and TRBJ1-4; no clear D. CDR3 length: 15 amino acids. Trimming took 1 base from V and 7 from J, leaving 14 bases between them. Germline V gene data show CDR1 as SGHNT and CDR2 as YYREEE (reference sequence). CDR3 in amino acids: CASSLMGGEIEKLFF. The CDR3 DNA follows: TGTGCCAGCAGCTTGATGGGCGGGGAAATTGAAAAACTGTTTTTT.

The chain recombines TRBV5-1 with TRBJ2-7; weak D call: TRBD1 (5 bases). Deletions cut 2 bases from V and 5 bases from J, with 11 bases between. The CDR3 is 13 residues long. Looked up from germline, CDR1 is SGHRS and CDR2 is YFSETQ. Written as DNA, the CDR3 is TGCGCCAGCAGCTTTGCAGGGTTGGACGAGCAGTACTTC. Translating it yields CASSFAGLDEQYF.

V gene TRBV4-1 combines with J gene TRBJ1-1; 7 nucleotides line up with TRBD1. The V and J ends lost 2 bases and 1 base, in that order; junction bases with no gene match: 7. The CDR3 consists of 16 residues. Germline-derived CDR1 and CDR2 are MGHRA and YSYEKL. CDR3 sequence reads: CASSQKGTGANTEAFF. CDR3 DNA: TGCGCCAGCAGCCAAAAAGGTACAGGGGCGAACACTGAAGCTTTCTTT.

The gene calls are TRBV11-2 and TRBJ2-3, with TRBD2 matching 9 bases. The trim removed 3 bases at V and 1 base at J, leaving 5 bases unmatched. There are 16 residues in the CDR3. The germline V gene encodes CDR1 SGHAT and CDR2 FQNNGV. This chain's CDR3 is CASSFGRTSGTDTQYF. The CDR3 DNA reads TGTGCCAGCAGCTTCGGGAGGACTAGCGGCACAGATACGCAGTATTTT.

The chain uses TRBV21-1 and TRBJ2-7; the table's D gene call, TRBD1, was not cross checked with the DNA. TRBV21-1 is given as a pseudogene. This CDR3 has 15 residues. The CDR3 DNA reads as TGTGCCAGCAGCTACCGGGACAGGGCCTCCTACGAGCAGTACTTC. Protein: CASSYRDRASYEQYF.

CDR3 in amino acids: CASSLAAGGSYEQYV. In DNA, the CDR3 is TGTGCCAGCAGCTTGGCAGCGGGGGGATCCTACGAGCAGTACGTC. J is TRBJ2-7 and V is TRBV28, with 9 positions matching TRBD2. V lost 6 bases to trimming and J lost 1 base; unmatched junction nucleotides: 7. The V gene's germline CDR1 is MDHEN and CDR2 SYDVKM. There are 15 residues in the CDR3.

This chain links TRBV7-2 with TRBJ1-2, with D unclear. There are 14 residues in the CDR3. Germline CDR1 SGHTA, CDR2 FQGNSA. V dropped 5 bases and J dropped 9 bases, with 19 bases sitting between them. The CDR3 nucleotides read TGTGCCAGCAGCCCCGGGTCCTCTATCGGGAGCTACACCTTC. Its protein product is CASSPGSSIGSYTF.